This T cell receptor (beta chain) was observed in a study of blood T cell repertoires in COVID-19 (dated by TCRdb to 2020 to 2021). Some background on the complete study: Collaborator samples came from the United States, Italy and Spain and covered acute and convalescent phases of COVID-19. The material from the prospective study consisted of cDNA or gDNA derived from T cells, B-cell-depleted T cells, or PBMCs. The dataset comprised deeply sampled blood TCRbeta repertoires from subjects exposed to, actively infected with, or recovered from COVID-19. The repertoires were made available in a free public database intended to serve as a resource for research on the immune response to SARS-CoV-2. The samples were drawn from the first 160 participants of the ongoing ImmuneRACE study and from 1,254 subjects provided by 6 global collaborators. Nearly every sample came with metadata listing a de-identified subject ID, COVID-19 status, age in years and sex. Where available, HLA class I and class II types were obtained from metadata supplied by the sample provider rather than from assay-based typing.

The CDR3 starts with the cysteine, ends with the phenylalanine, and has 15 residues. Of all the DNA, just the CDR3 is kept, 45 bases in frame from base 1. Trimming costs V 4 bases and J 0 bases, and their ends lie 10 bases apart. Reading the germline V gene gives CDR1 KGHSH and CDR2 LQKENI. What the study reported, not specific to this receptor: The amount of clinical and demographic metadata varied by source and participant and was provided uncurated.

TCRbeta CDR3 regions were amplified from genomic DNA by means of the immunoSEQ Assay, a bias-controlled multiplex PCR. Processing in the source paper ran as follows. Nucleated cell counts per sample were estimated from amplification of reference gene primers within the assay. To quantify the absolute abundance of each unique TCRbeta CDR3 rearrangement, sequence reads were collapsed and filtered. For each sample, productive Simpson clonality was calculated by taking the square root of Simpson's diversity index across productive rearrangements. The table was pulled from immuneACCESS by TCRdb, which kept in-frame rearrangements only. Such tables lose some clones; where checked, under half of the loss comes from unresolved V genes, and the rest has no known cause. D and trimming were read from the DNA, whereas the V and J calls and clone size are those reported in that table. A total of fewer than 200,000 clones appear in this sample, 80% to 90% of them only once. The ten largest account for about 9.6% of the sample.

In the case of this clone: The antigen this receptor binds is unknown. Base qualities were left out, and no much larger clone turns up one base away.

The collaborating institutions used their own protocols to collect whole blood in K2EDTA tubes. Collaborator samples were shipped for TCRbeta analysis as frozen whole blood, isolated PBMCs, or DNA extracted from either sample type. The source material was peripheral blood. The TCR was taken from a man aged 45-65 years with active or convalescent COVID-19. The sequence is built from TRBV18 and TRBJ1-5, with no confident D gene call. This receptor carries the CDR3 CASSRSEYSNQPQHF. The nucleotide sequence reads TGTGCCAGCTCACGTTCCGAGTATAGCAATCAGCCCCAGCATTTT.